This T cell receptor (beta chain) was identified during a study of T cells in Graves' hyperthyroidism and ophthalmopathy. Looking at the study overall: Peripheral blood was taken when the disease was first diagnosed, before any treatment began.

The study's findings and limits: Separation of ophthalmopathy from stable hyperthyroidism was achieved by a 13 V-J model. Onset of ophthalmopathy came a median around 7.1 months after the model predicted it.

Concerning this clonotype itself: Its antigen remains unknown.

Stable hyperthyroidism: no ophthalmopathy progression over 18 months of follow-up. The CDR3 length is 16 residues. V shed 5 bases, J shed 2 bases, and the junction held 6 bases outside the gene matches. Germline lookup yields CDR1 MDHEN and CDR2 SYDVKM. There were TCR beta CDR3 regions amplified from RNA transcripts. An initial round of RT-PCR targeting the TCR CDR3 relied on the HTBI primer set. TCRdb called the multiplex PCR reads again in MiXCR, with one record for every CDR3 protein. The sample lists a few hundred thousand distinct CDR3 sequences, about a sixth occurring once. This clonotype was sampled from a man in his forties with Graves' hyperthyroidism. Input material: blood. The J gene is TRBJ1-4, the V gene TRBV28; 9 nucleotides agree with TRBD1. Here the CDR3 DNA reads TGTGCCAGCAGTCCAGACAGGGGGGTGACTAATGAAAAACTGTTTTTT. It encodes CASSPDRGVTNEKLFF.